These 24 T cell receptor beta chains were sequenced from one sample in a study of T cell repertoires in cytomegalovirus infection. TCRdb recomputed calls from the reads with MiXCR, one row per CDR3 protein. Of 150,000 to 200,000 distinct CDR3 sequences listed, roughly 28% are singletons. The source material was PBMCs. The receptor source for this set is a human donor in good health (CMV status not recorded). Some clones in this sample may be carry-over from other donors' samples.

This chain connects TRBV14 to TRBJ2-5, with 10 bases matching TRBD2. Germline CDR1 is SGHDN and CDR2 is FVKESK. The CDR3 loop spans 14 amino acids. The V gene end was trimmed by 2 bases and the J gene end by 3 bases; junction bases not matched to a gene: 0. This chain's CDR3 is CASSQLAGEETQYF. CDR3 nucleotides: TGTGCCAGCAGCCAACTAGCGGGAGAAGAGACCCAGTACTTC.

The chain employs TRBV30 and TRBJ2-6; the D is unclear. Germline V gives CDR1 GTSNPN, CDR2 SVGIG (reference sequence). CDR3 size: 14 residues. Trimming removed 4 bases from V and 4 bases from J, with 11 bases in between. For the CDR3, the DNA is TGTGCCTGGACTCCCTCTCGAGGGGCCAACGTCCTGACTTTC. It codes for CAWTPSRGANVLTF.

The CDR3 DNA reads as TGCAGCGTTGTAGACAGGGGGAACTACGAGCAGTACTTC. The encoded protein is CSVVDRGNYEQYF. This chain joins TRBV29-1 and TRBJ2-7; 9 bases align to TRBD1. Trimming at V came to 4 bases and at J to 3 bases, leaving 4 bases not matched to a gene. From germline, CDR1 is SQVTM and CDR2 ANQGSEA. The CDR3 contains 13 residues.

Many counts were recorded for this clonotype. The CDR3 reads CASSLDPEAFDGYTF. The CDR3 coding sequence is TGTGCCAGCAGCTTAGATCCAGAGGCTTTCGATGGCTACACCTTC. The gene calls are TRBV7-2 and TRBJ1-2, with D unclear. The CDR3 runs 15 residues. Germline CDR1 and CDR2: SGHTA and FQGNSA. The V and J ends lost 1 base and 6 bases respectively, with 15 bases between them.

J is TRBJ1-2 and V is TRBV3-1, with D hard to call. The CDR3 consists of 14 residues. Deletions cut 2 bases from V and 4 bases from J, with 11 bases between. Germline V gene sequence: CDR1 LGHDT, CDR2 YNNKEL (reference sequence). The CDR3 loop reads CASSQPGGSYGYTF. The CDR3 DNA is TGTGCCAGCAGCCAACCCGGTGGGTCCTATGGCTACACCTTC. The variable domain in full, with the rest retrieved from reference TRBV3-1 and TRBJ1-2, is DTAVSQTPKYLVTQMGNDKSIKCEQNLGHDTMYWYKQDSKKFLKIMFSYNNKELIINETVPNRFSPKSPDKAHLNLHINSLELGDSAVYFCASSQPGGSYGYTFGSGTRLTVV.

This clonotype was counted between two and nine times. The chain joins TRBV29-1 to TRBJ2-7; 7 bases map to TRBD1. Looked up from germline, CDR1 is SQVTM and CDR2 is ANQGSEA. This CDR3 region has 13 residues. With V trimmed by 7 bases and J by 1 base, 7 bases remained unmatched. The CDR3 loop reads CSAEGTDSYEQYF. CDR3 DNA: TGCAGCGCTGAGGGGACAGATTCCTACGAGCAGTACTTC.

The CDR3 region has the DNA TGCAGTGCTAGAGATCCGACTAGCGGGGGACAGGACACCGGGGAGCTGTTTTTT. Residues: CSARDPTSGGQDTGELFF. V usage is TRBV20-1 and J usage is TRBJ2-2, with TRBD2 identical over 12 bases. This CDR3 comprises 18 residues. From germline, CDR1 is DFQATT and CDR2 SNEGSKA (reference sequence). The V segment lost 0 bases and the J segment 3 bases; nucleotides outside the gene matches: 8.

This clonotype was counted many times. The chain carries TRBV7-2 and TRBJ2-3; no reliable D call. Germline CDR1 SGHTA, CDR2 FQGNSA. CDR3 length: 14 amino acids. V lost 3 bases, J lost 2 bases, and 9 bases lay in between. CDR3 in DNA: TGTGCCAGCAGCTTTTCTCTTGACACAGATACGCAGTATTTT. Its protein product is CASSFSLDTDTQYF.

This clonotype was detected a few times. J is TRBJ1-2 and V is TRBV3-1; weak D call: TRBD1 (6 bases). The CDR3 covers 15 residues. Germline V gene lookup returns CDR1 LGHDT and CDR2 YNNKEL (reference sequence). Trimming left V 0 bases short and J 6 bases short, with 14 bases between. CDR3 region: CASSQDIEQGNGYTF. In DNA form, the CDR3 reads TGTGCCAGCAGCCAAGATATCGAACAGGGAAATGGCTACACCTTC. Supplemented by reference TRBV3-1 and TRBJ1-2, the full variable domain reads DTAVSQTPKYLVTQMGNDKSIKCEQNLGHDTMYWYKQDSKKFLKIMFSYNNKELIINETVPNRFSPKSPDKAHLNLHINSLELGDSAVYFCASSQDIEQGNGYTFGSGTRLTVV.

This clonotype was found a few times. A much bigger clone sits one base away, suggesting this may be a read error. The V gene is TRBV7-6, the J gene TRBJ1-1; 7 nucleotides match TRBD1. The CDR3 sequence is 13 residues long. Trimming at V came to 3 bases and at J to 3 bases, leaving 1 base not matched to a gene. Germline V gene lookup returns CDR1 SGHVS and CDR2 FNYEAQ. In DNA form, the CDR3 reads TGTGCCAGCAGCTTTACAGGGGACACTGAAGCTTTCTTT. This sequence encodes CASSFTGDTEAFF.

This clonotype was seen ten or more times. This chain's CDR3 is CASSQDPTEGPTNEKLFF. In DNA form, the CDR3 reads TGTGCCAGCAGCCAAGACCCAACCGAAGGGCCTACTAATGAAAAACTGTTTTTT. This chain links TRBV14 with TRBJ1-4; D call uncertain. CDR1 is SGHDN and CDR2 is FVKESK in the germline V gene. V dropped 0 bases and J dropped 2 bases, with 16 bases sitting between them. This CDR3 comprises 18 residues. The whole variable domain, filled in from reference TRBV14 and TRBJ1-4, reads EAGVTQFPSHSVIEKGQTVTLRCDPISGHDNLYWYRRVMGKEIKFLLHFVKESKQDESGMPNNRFLAERTGGTYSTLKVQPAELEDSGVYFCASSQDPTEGPTNEKLFFGSGTQLSVL.

This clonotype appeared a single time. V is TRBV12-3 or TRBV12-4 and J is TRBJ2-5; perhaps TRBD2 as D (5 bases). The CDR3 totals 13 residues. Trimming stripped 4 bases from V and 0 bases from J, with 6 bases between. In nucleotides, the CDR3 is TGTGCCAGCAGTTGGGAGTACCAAGAGACCCAGTACTTC. Translating gives CASSWEYQETQYF.

This clonotype came up many times. V and J are TRBV19 and TRBJ2-1; D is unresolved. The V and J ends lost 7 bases and 5 bases respectively, with 9 bases between them. Per the germline V gene, CDR1 is LNHDA and CDR2 is SQIVND (reference sequence). CDR3 length: 12 residues. CDR3 DNA sequence: TGTGCCAGTATAGACCGAAACAATGAGCAGTTCTTC. Amino acid sequence: CASIDRNNEQFF.

The chain carries TRBV20-1 and TRBJ2-7; 8 nucleotides align to TRBD1. The CDR3 consists of 14 residues. CDR1 and CDR2 (germline): DFQATT, SNEGSKA (reference sequence). Trimming removed 1 base from V and 7 bases from J; junction bases left unmatched: 9. The CDR3 bases are TGCAGTGCTAGAGTGGGGACAGGCACGGGGGAGCAGTACTTC. Protein: CSARVGTGTGEQYF.

This clonotype was seen a handful of times. The rearrangement uses TRBV29-1 and TRBJ1-1; D call uncertain. Trimming left V 6 bases short and J 11 bases short, with 19 bases between. CDR3 length: 12 amino acids. Germline V lookup: CDR1 SQVTM, CDR2 ANQGSEA. CDR3 residues: CSVAPGQDPAFF. The CDR3 region has the DNA TGCAGCGTCGCCCCTGGCCAAGATCCGGCTTTCTTT.

The J gene is TRBJ1-5, the V gene TRBV7-8; D gene ambiguous. V lost 0 bases and J 5 bases, leaving 8 bases between the germline ends. This CDR3 region has 14 residues. Germline CDR1 is SGHVS and CDR2 is FQNEAQ. In DNA form, the CDR3 reads TGTGCCAGCAGCTTAGCGCGGGTCGATCAGCCCCAGCATTTT. Translating gives CASSLARVDQPQHF. Using reference TRBV7-8 and TRBJ1-5 for the parts outside the CDR3, the full variable domain is GAGVSQSPRYKVAKRGQDVALRCDPISGHVSLFWYQQALGQGPEFLTYFQNEAQLDKSGLPSDRFFAERPEGSVSTLKIQRTQQEDSAVYLCASSLARVDQPQHFGDGTRLSIL.

The J gene is TRBJ2-7, the V gene TRBV5-5, with D perhaps assigned TRBD1 or TRBD2 (5 bases each). Deletions cut 0 bases from V and 3 bases from J, with 16 bases between. The CDR3 has 16 residues. CDR1 is SGHKS and CDR2 is YYEKEE in the germline V gene (reference sequence). The DNA for the CDR3 is TGTGCCAGCAGCTTGGCCACGATGGGGACGCTCTACGAGCAGTACTTC. Protein product: CASSLATMGTLYEQYF.

This clonotype was recorded a few times. The chain uses TRBV3-1 and TRBJ2-3; D is ambiguous. Trimming left V 2 bases short and J 1 base short, with 10 bases between. CDR1 and CDR2 from the germline V gene are LGHDT and YNNKEL (reference sequence). The CDR3 is 15 residues long. The CDR3 DNA reads TGTGCCAGCAGCCAATCAGAATTGGGCACAGATACGCAGTATTTT. Protein product: CASSQSELGTDTQYF.

This clonotype came up a few times. The gene calls are TRBV6-5 and TRBJ1-5; no clear D. The germline gives CDR1 MNHEY, CDR2 SVGAGI. Trimming left V 1 base short and J 9 bases short, with 13 bases between. This CDR3 comprises 14 residues. The CDR3 coding sequence is TGTGCCAGCAGTTACTATCCTCCATTGGGGCCCCAGCATTTT. It yields the protein CASSYYPPLGPQHF.

The genes are TRBV19 and TRBJ2-4; 8 bases map to TRBD1. CDR1 is LNHDA and CDR2 is SQIVND in the germline V gene (reference sequence). This CDR3 spans 13 amino acids. The V segment lost 8 bases and the J segment 8 bases; nucleotides outside the gene matches: 8. The CDR3 coding sequence is TGTGCCAGTCGGACAGGGCTCGACCACATTCAGTACTTC. Protein: CASRTGLDHIQYF. The whole variable domain, filled in from reference TRBV19 and TRBJ2-4, reads DGGITQSPKYLFRKEGQNVTLSCEQNLNHDAMYWYRQDPGQGLRLIYYSQIVNDFQKGDIAEGYSVSREKKESFPLTVTSAQKNPTAFYLCASRTGLDHIQYFGAGTRLSVL.

This chain connects TRBV7-2 to TRBJ2-7, with a tentative D call TRBD2 (6 bases). From germline, CDR1 is SGHTA and CDR2 FQGNSA. This CDR3 comprises 14 residues. V was pared by 5 bases and J by 5 bases, with 16 bases between. The CDR3 is CASSLGGREDEQYF. CDR3 nucleotide sequence: TGTGCCAGCAGCCTCGGAGGCAGGGAGGACGAGCAGTACTTC. The full variable domain, in which reference TRBV7-2 and TRBJ2-7 provide the parts outside the CDR3, is GAGVSQSPSNKVTEKGKDVELRCDPISGHTALYWYRQSLGQGLEFLIYFQGNSAPDKSGLPSDRFSAERTGGSVSTLTIQRTQQEDSAVYLCASSLGGREDEQYFGPGTRLTVT.

The chain uses TRBV9 and TRBJ2-5; the D is unclear. Germline CDR1 is SGDLS and CDR2 is YYNGEE. The germline V and J ends were trimmed by 1 base and 2 bases, with 12 bases remaining between them. The CDR3 is 15 amino acids. CDR3 loop: CASSVYPGQQETQYF. The CDR3 DNA reads TGTGCCAGCAGCGTATATCCGGGTCAACAAGAGACCCAGTACTTC. Full variable domain (outside the CDR3, taken from reference TRBV9 and TRBJ2-5): DSGVTQTPKHLITATGQRVTLRCSPRSGDLSVYWYQQSLDQGLQFLIQYYNGEERAKGNILERFSAQQFPDLHSELNLSSLELGDSALYFCASSVYPGQQETQYFGPGTRLLVL.

This clonotype was counted only a few times. J is TRBJ2-1 and V is TRBV29-1; TRBD1 matches at 7 bases. Trimming took 3 bases from V and 6 from J; bases not matched to a gene: 5. In germline, CDR1 is SQVTM, CDR2 ANQGSEA. CDR3 length: 13 residues. The CDR3: CSVDSGQSNEQFF. CDR3 DNA sequence: TGCAGCGTTGATTCGGGACAGTCCAATGAGCAGTTCTTC.

This clonotype was detected many times. V is TRBV5-5 and J is TRBJ1-5; D remains unclear. The V end was cut by 0 bases, the J end by 4 bases, with 8 bases between. The CDR3 sequence is 14 residues long. The V gene's germline CDR1 is SGHKS and CDR2 YYEKEE (reference sequence). The CDR3 reads CASSLGSPNQPQHF. In DNA, the CDR3 is TGTGCCAGCAGCTTGGGTAGCCCGAATCAGCCCCAGCATTTT.